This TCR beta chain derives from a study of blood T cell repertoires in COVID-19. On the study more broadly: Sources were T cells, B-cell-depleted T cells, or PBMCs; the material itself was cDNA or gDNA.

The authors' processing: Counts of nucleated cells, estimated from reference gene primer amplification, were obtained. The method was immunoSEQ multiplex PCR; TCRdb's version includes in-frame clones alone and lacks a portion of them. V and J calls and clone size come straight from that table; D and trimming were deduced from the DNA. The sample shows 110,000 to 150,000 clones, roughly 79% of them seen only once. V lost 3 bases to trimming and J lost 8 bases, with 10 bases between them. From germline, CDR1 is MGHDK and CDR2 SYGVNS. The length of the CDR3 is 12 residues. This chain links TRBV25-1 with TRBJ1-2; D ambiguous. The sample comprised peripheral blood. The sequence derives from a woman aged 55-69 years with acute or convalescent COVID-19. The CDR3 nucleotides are TGTGCCAGCAGTGAGCAGATGAAAGGCTACACCTTC. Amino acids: CASSEQMKGYTF.